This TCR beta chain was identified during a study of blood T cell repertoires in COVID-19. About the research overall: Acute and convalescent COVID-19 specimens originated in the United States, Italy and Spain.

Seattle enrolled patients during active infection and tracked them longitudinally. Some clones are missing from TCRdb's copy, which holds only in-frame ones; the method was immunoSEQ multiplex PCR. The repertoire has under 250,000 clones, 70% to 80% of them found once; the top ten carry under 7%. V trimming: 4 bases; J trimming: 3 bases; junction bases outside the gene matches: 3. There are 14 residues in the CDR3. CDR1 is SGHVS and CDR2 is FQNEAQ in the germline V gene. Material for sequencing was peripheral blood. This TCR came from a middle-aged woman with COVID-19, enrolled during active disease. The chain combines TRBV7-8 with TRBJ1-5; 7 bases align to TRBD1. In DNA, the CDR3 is TGTGCCAGCAGCTCGACAGGGATCAATCAGCCCCAGCATTTT. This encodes CASSSTGINQPQHF.